The source of this T cell receptor (beta chain) is a study of T cell responses to AZD1222 COVID-19 vaccine. The repertoire was sequenced with immunoSEQ multiplex PCR; TCRdb's copy has only in-frame clones and lacks some. The sample has 150,000 to 200,000 clones, more than 85% seen once. This CDR3 contains 14 residues. Trimming left V 2 bases short and J 3 bases short, with 10 bases between. Germline CDR1 SGHAT, CDR2 FQNNGV. The clonotype comes from an adult in good health. This material consisted of peripheral blood, taken on day 0 of AZD1222 vaccination. The gene calls are TRBV11-2 and TRBJ1-1, with a weak D call TRBD1 (5 bases). CDR3 residues: CASSLIRQHTEAFF. The DNA of the CDR3 is TGTGCCAGCAGCTTAATTAGACAGCACACTGAAGCTTTCTTT.